Each of the 16 T cell receptor beta chains below was sequenced from the same sample in a study of blood T cell repertoires in COVID-19. Assay: immunoSEQ multiplex PCR; the TCRdb copy retains only in-frame clones and omits some. The data hold about 240,000 clones, with over 80% observed a single time. The sequencing sample was made of peripheral blood. These receptors were obtained from a young man who had recovered from COVID-19.

This clone came up a few times. V and J are TRBV5-1 and TRBJ1-1; D is perhaps TRBD1 (6 bases). Trimming left V 4 bases short and J 5 bases short, with 18 bases between. Per germline, CDR1 SGHRS and CDR2 YFSETQ. This CDR3 is built from 15 residues. The CDR3 region has the DNA TGCGCCAGCAGCCCCGTGGGGGGGCGAGGGACTGAAGCTTTCTTT. This encodes CASSPVGGRGTEAFF.

The CDR3 loop reads CASSADRNNYGYTF. In DNA form, the CDR3 reads TGTGCCAGCAGCGCTGACAGGAATAACTATGGCTACACCTTC. V is TRBV2 and J is TRBJ1-2, with a possible D match to TRBD1 (6 bases). Germline V gives CDR1 SNHLY, CDR2 FYNNEI. The CDR3 covers 14 residues. V lost 6 bases and J lost 1, with 12 bases in between.

CDR3 protein: CASSRDSLGYGYTF. CDR3 nucleotide sequence: TGTGCCAGCAGCCGTGACAGTCTGGGCTATGGCTACACCTTC. The chain has TRBV11-1 and TRBJ1-2; D might be TRBD1 (5 bases). Germline V CDR1 and CDR2: SGHAT, FQDESV (reference sequence). The CDR3 runs to 14 residues. V lost 5 bases, J lost 4 bases, and 14 bases lay in between.

This chain connects TRBV7-3 to TRBJ2-4; no clear D. CDR3 length: 17 amino acids. The ends were cut back, 4 bases at V and 0 bases at J, with 16 bases in the middle. Germline values: CDR1 SGHTA, CDR2 FQGTGA. This chain's CDR3 is CASSYLGQALAKNIQYF. The CDR3, as DNA: TGTGCCAGCAGCTACTTGGGTCAGGCCTTAGCCAAAAACATTCAGTACTTC.

The chain couples TRBV5-1 to TRBJ1-2; TRBD1 agrees at 12 bases. The CDR3 extends over 13 amino acids. Germline V gives CDR1 SGHRS, CDR2 YFSETQ. The ends lost 8 bases at V and 7 bases at J; junction bases unmatched: 6. The DNA of the CDR3 is TGCGCCAGTAAGGGGACAGGGGGCTCTGGCTACACCTTC. Protein sequence: CASKGTGGSGYTF. Variable domain in full (rest from reference TRBV5-1 and TRBJ1-2): KAGVTQTPRYLIKTRGQQVTLSCSPISGHRSVSWYQQTPGQGLQFLFEYFSETQRNKGNFPGRFSGRQFSNSRSEMNVSTLELGDSALYLCASKGTGGSGYTFGSGTRLTVV.

The V and J genes are TRBV10-3 and TRBJ2-7; the match to TRBD2 covers 12 bases. The CDR3 loop spans 15 amino acids. Germline V gives CDR1 ENHRY, CDR2 SYGVKD. V trimming: 6 bases; J trimming: 4 bases; junction bases outside the gene matches: 7. The CDR3 loop reads CAIRERLAGEYEQYF. The CDR3 nucleotides read TGTGCCATCAGGGAGAGACTAGCGGGGGAATACGAGCAGTACTTC.

The count of this clone is one. This chain links TRBV6-5 with TRBJ1-1; the D is unclear. V was shortened by 7 bases and J by 7 bases, with 16 bases between the two germline ends. CDR3 length: 13 amino acids. Germline V gives CDR1 MNHEY, CDR2 SVGAGI. CDR3 amino acids: CASILLAEREAFF. DNA for the CDR3: TGTGCCAGCATTTTACTAGCCGAACGTGAAGCTTTCTTT.

CDR3 coding DNA: TGTGCCAGCAGTGATAGGTTAGCGGGAGCCTACGAGCAGTACTTC. It codes for CASSDRLAGAYEQYF. The V and J genes are TRBV6-1 and TRBJ2-7, with 9 nucleotides matching TRBD2. V dropped 3 bases and J dropped 2; count of bases not matched to a gene: 5. The length of the CDR3 is 15 residues. Per germline, CDR1 MNHNS and CDR2 SASEGT.

Here the CDR3 reads CASSSPRFRSGTDTQYF. The CDR3, as DNA: TGTGCCAGCAGCTCCCCCCGTTTTCGGTCGGGCACAGATACGCAGTATTTT. The chain employs TRBV7-9 and TRBJ2-3, with D uncertain. V lost 4 bases to trimming and J lost 1 base, with 18 bases between them. The V gene's germline CDR1 is SEHNR and CDR2 FQNEAQ (reference sequence). CDR3 size: 17 residues.

The chain joins TRBV5-1 to TRBJ2-2, with TRBD2 matching 8 bases. The ends lost 3 bases at V and 2 bases at J; junction bases unmatched: 18. This CDR3 has 20 amino acids. From germline, CDR1 is SGHRS and CDR2 YFSETQ. The CDR3 reads CASSSDRWLAGLDNTGELFF. CDR3 in DNA: TGCGCCAGCAGCTCCGACCGATGGCTAGCGGGTCTGGACAACACCGGGGAGCTGTTTTTT.

This rearrangement joins TRBV6-5 to TRBJ1-1; possibly TRBD1 for D (5 bases). The ends were cut back, 6 bases at V and 3 bases at J, with 11 bases in the middle. Germline CDR1 and CDR2: MNHEY and SVGAGI. The CDR3 loop spans 13 amino acids. The CDR3 nucleotides are TGTGCCAGCAGACCACAGGCATACACTGAAGCTTTCTTT. Translation: CASRPQAYTEAFF.

The chain joins TRBV7-9 to TRBJ2-5; a weak D match, TRBD2 (6 bases). Germline CDR1 and CDR2: SEHNR and FQNEAQ (reference sequence). Trimming cost V 5 bases and J 5 bases, with 18 bases left between them. This CDR3 spans 15 amino acids. The CDR3 DNA sequence: TGTGCCAGCAGCGCACCGGAGGGCCGGCGCGAGACCCAGTACTTC. It translates to CASSAPEGRRETQYF.

The gene calls are TRBV14 and TRBJ1-1; D is possibly TRBD1 (5 bases). CDR3 length equals 14 residues. CDR1 SGHDN and CDR2 FVKESK come from the germline V gene. With 2 bases removed from V and 5 bases from J, the gap between germline ends came to 12 bases. The CDR3 nucleotides read TGTGCCAGCAGCCAAAGGGGTGCCGGGACTGAAGCTTTCTTT. This translates into CASSQRGAGTEAFF. Full variable domain (missing parts from reference TRBV14 and TRBJ1-1): EAGVTQFPSHSVIEKGQTVTLRCDPISGHDNLYWYRRVMGKEIKFLLHFVKESKQDESGMPNNRFLAERTGGTYSTLKVQPAELEDSGVYFCASSQRGAGTEAFFGQGTRLTVV.

The chain employs TRBV5-6 and TRBJ1-3, with D possibly matching TRBD1 (6 bases). Trimming removed 3 bases at V and 0 bases at J, with 13 bases between. Germline assignment: CDR1 SGHDT and CDR2 YYEEEE. This CDR3 region has 16 residues. DNA of the CDR3: TGTGCCAGCAGCTCCGGGCAGGGGCTCTCTGGAAACACCATATATTTT. Protein: CASSSGQGLSGNTIYF.

V is TRBV6-5 and J is TRBJ2-5, with a tentative D call TRBD1 (5 bases). The CDR3 runs to 13 residues. The ends were cut back, 4 bases at V and 4 bases at J, with 10 bases in the middle. The germline gives CDR1 MNHEY, CDR2 SVGAGI. The CDR3 protein is CASSSQGRETQYF. The CDR3 region has the DNA TGTGCCAGCAGTTCCCAGGGAAGAGAGACCCAGTACTTC.

The V and J genes are TRBV5-1 and TRBJ1-2; 7 bases fit TRBD1. The CDR3 has 15 amino acids. Germline lookup yields CDR1 SGHRS and CDR2 YFSETQ. V lost 4 bases and J lost 4; bases outside the gene matches: 10. CDR3 DNA: TGCGCCAGCAGCGAAACCGGACAGGCCCTCTATGGCTACACCTTC. Translation gives CASSETGQALYGYTF. Variable domain in full (rest from reference TRBV5-1 and TRBJ1-2): KAGVTQTPRYLIKTRGQQVTLSCSPISGHRSVSWYQQTPGQGLQFLFEYFSETQRNKGNFPGRFSGRQFSNSRSEMNVSTLELGDSALYLCASSETGQALYGYTFGSGTRLTVV.